The 18 T cell receptor beta chains listed next were all sequenced from one sample in a study of T cells in Graves' hyperthyroidism and ophthalmopathy. It was RNA transcripts that yielded the amplified TCR beta CDR3 regions. The HTBI set primed first-round TCR CDR3 RT-PCR. TCRdb independently ran MiXCR on the multiplex PCR reads; one entry per CDR3 protein. The sample contains about 520,000 distinct CDR3 sequences, roughly 20% of which appear only once. What was sequenced was blood. These TCRs come from a man between 18 and 29 years old with Graves' hyperthyroidism.

V gene TRBV5-1 combines with J gene TRBJ1-6; D ambiguous. CDR1 is SGHRS and CDR2 is YFSETQ in the germline V gene. The CDR3 totals 13 residues. Trimming removed 4 bases from V and 7 bases from J, with 9 bases in between. In DNA form, the CDR3 reads TGCGCCAGCAGCCTAGGTCAGAATTCACCCCTCCACTTT. It specifies CASSLGQNSPLHF.

This clonotype was detected many times. The chain links TRBV20-1 to TRBJ2-7; D is unclear. V was cut by 2 bases and J by 5 bases, with 13 bases left in between. Looked up from germline, CDR1 is DFQATT and CDR2 is SNEGSKA (reference sequence). There are 13 residues in the CDR3. The CDR3 DNA is TGCAGTGCTAGATCCTCAGCTCACGACGAGCAGTACTTC. Translation gives CSARSSAHDEQYF.

This clonotype has at least ten counts. V usage is TRBV6-2 or TRBV6-3 and J usage is TRBJ1-1; D gene unclear. CDR1 and CDR2 (germline): MNHEY, SVGEGT. Trimming took 0 bases from V and 5 from J, leaving 10 bases between them. CDR3 length equals 14 residues. CDR3 residues: CASSYSGSGTEAFF. In DNA form, the CDR3 reads TGTGCCAGCAGTTACTCTGGGAGTGGAACTGAAGCTTTCTTT.

This clonotype turned up a few times. The chain joins TRBV12-3 or TRBV12-4 to TRBJ2-2, with 9 bases lining up with TRBD2. Trimming removed 3 bases from V and 3 bases from J; junction bases left unmatched: 2. This CDR3 spans 15 amino acids. Written as DNA, the CDR3 is TGTGCCAGCAGTTTTCTAGCGGGGTACACCGGGGAGCTGTTTTTT. Its protein product is CASSFLAGYTGELFF.

There are many counts of this clonotype. The chain has TRBV7-9 and TRBJ2-7; a possible D gene is TRBD2 (5 bases). V was trimmed by 1 base and J by 7 bases, leaving 8 bases between them. Germline CDR1 reads SEHNR; CDR2 reads FQNEAQ (reference sequence). The CDR3 runs to 12 residues. The CDR3 loop is CASSLGTGEQYF. The CDR3 bases are TGTGCCAGCAGCTTAGGTACGGGGGAGCAGTACTTC. Complete variable domain (other parts from reference TRBV7-9 and TRBJ2-7): DTGVSQNPRHKITKRGQNVTFRCDPISEHNRLYWYRQTLGQGPEFLTYFQNEAQLEKSRLLSDRFSAERPKGSFSTLEIQRTEQGDSAMYLCASSLGTGEQYFGPGTRLTVT.

This clonotype was picked up many times. This sequence joins TRBV7-9 and TRBJ2-5; D remains ambiguous. This CDR3 is 15 amino acids long. Trimming shortened V by 5 bases and J by 1 base, and 14 bases separated the two germline ends. The germline V gene has CDR1 SEHNR and CDR2 FQNEAQ (reference sequence). This CDR3 is CASSPRGELQETQYF. The DNA of the CDR3 is TGTGCCAGCAGCCCCCGTGGGGAACTCCAAGAGACCCAGTACTTC.

The rearrangement joins TRBV6-5 to TRBJ2-5; D is ambiguous. Trimming took 0 bases from V and 5 from J, leaving 10 bases between them. From germline, CDR1 is MNHEY and CDR2 SVGAGI. The CDR3 consists of 14 residues. The CDR3: CASSYSLHRETQYF. As DNA, the CDR3 is TGTGCCAGCAGTTACTCGCTCCATCGGGAGACCCAGTACTTC.

This clonotype was recorded at least ten times. The genes are TRBV7-9 and TRBJ2-5, with D perhaps TRBD1 (6 bases). The CDR3 has 17 residues. Germline V gene lookup returns CDR1 SEHNR and CDR2 FQNEAQ (reference sequence). V was shortened by 5 bases and J by 3 bases, with 22 bases between the two germline ends. The CDR3 loop is CASSLSMWDKMKETQYF. The CDR3 DNA is TGTGCCAGCAGCCTGTCAATGTGGGACAAGATGAAAGAGACCCAGTACTTC.

This clonotype has more than one count but fewer than ten. The chain uses TRBV4-1 and TRBJ2-7; TRBD2 matches 11 bases. V lost 1 base and J lost 3; bases outside the gene matches: 2. CDR1 and CDR2 from the germline V gene are MGHRA and YSYEKL. The CDR3 spans 15 residues. This chain's CDR3 is CASSQGTSGLYEQYF. CDR3 sequence (DNA): TGCGCCAGCAGCCAAGGGACTAGCGGGCTCTACGAGCAGTACTTC.

The chain has TRBV27 and TRBJ2-7, with D possibly called TRBD1 or TRBD2 (6 bases each). The CDR3 length is 15 residues. Germline V lookup: CDR1 MNHEY, CDR2 SMNVEV (reference sequence). V was pared by 0 bases and J by 5 bases, with 14 bases between. In DNA form, the CDR3 reads TGTGCCAGCAGTTTATCATGGGGGGCTAGCGACGAGCAGTACTTC. Its protein product is CASSLSWGASDEQYF.

On this clonotype: At one end, the junction sequence differs from germline, possibly due to a read error. The CDR3, as DNA: TGTGCCAGCAGTTACTACAGGGTGAACACCGGGGAGCCGTTTTTT. This encodes CASSYYRVNTGEPFF. The chain recombines TRBV6-2 or TRBV6-3 with TRBJ2-2; maybe TRBD1 (6 bases). The length of the CDR3 is 15 residues. Germline values: CDR1 MNHEY, CDR2 SVGEGT.

Many counts were recorded for this clonotype. The CDR3 DNA follows: TGTGCCGTTAAGGGCCAAACGAACACTGAAGCTTTCTTT. Its protein is CAVKGQTNTEAFF. The genes are TRBV19 and TRBJ1-1; D is unresolved. Germline V gene data show CDR1 as LNHDA and CDR2 as SQIVND (reference sequence). V was trimmed by 11 bases and J by 1 base, leaving 14 bases between them. The CDR3 runs to 13 residues.

The sample holds many counts of this clonotype. The chain has TRBV20-1 and TRBJ1-2; 7 bases fit TRBD1. Germline trimming cut 4 bases from V and 8 bases from J; bases unmatched to any gene: 7. The length of the CDR3 is 12 residues. Germline CDR1 and CDR2: DFQATT and SNEGSKA (reference sequence). DNA for the CDR3: TGCAGTGCTAATGACAGGGATCTAGGCTACACCTTC. It encodes CSANDRDLGYTF.

This clonotype has only a few counts. This sequence joins TRBV6-1 and TRBJ2-7; 10 positions agree with TRBD1. From germline, CDR1 is MNHNS and CDR2 SASEGT. V dropped 6 bases and J dropped 3; count of bases not matched to a gene: 8. The CDR3 spans 15 residues. The CDR3 reads CASSSGTGAVYEQYF. In DNA form, the CDR3 reads TGTGCCAGCAGCTCCGGGACAGGGGCAGTCTACGAGCAGTACTTC.

This clonotype was recorded at least ten times. The V and J genes are TRBV7-6 and TRBJ1-1; no firm D call. The CDR3 is 15 amino acids. Germline assignment: CDR1 SGHVS and CDR2 FNYEAQ. V was shortened by 6 bases and J by 1 base, with 15 bases between the two germline ends. The CDR3 DNA follows: TGTGCCAGCAGTCTAGGGTATGCTGGGAACACTGAAGCTTTCTTT. Its translation is CASSLGYAGNTEAFF.

The rearrangement uses TRBV30 and TRBJ2-2; TRBD2 is a possible D gene (7 bases). Trimming removed 0 bases from V and 0 bases from J, with 11 bases in between. Per germline, CDR1 GTSNPN and CDR2 SVGIG (reference sequence). The CDR3 consists of 16 residues. In nucleotides, the CDR3 is TGTGCCTGGAGTGTAAGGGGGGGGGCGAACACCGGGGAGCTGTTTTTT. Protein product: CAWSVRGGANTGELFF.

This clonotype was seen more than once but under ten times. The V gene is TRBV30, the J gene TRBJ2-2, with unresolved D. Looked up from germline, CDR1 is GTSNPN and CDR2 is SVGIG (reference sequence). CDR3 length: 12 residues. Trimming removed 0 bases from V and 6 bases from J, with 5 bases in between. The CDR3 sequence is CAWSVEPGELFF. The CDR3 nucleotides read TGTGCCTGGAGTGTCGAGCCCGGGGAGCTGTTTTTT.

This clonotype has at least ten counts. The chain uses TRBV12-3 or TRBV12-4 and TRBJ1-5, with no clear D. V was shortened by 3 bases and J by 7 bases, with 10 bases between the two germline ends. CDR3 length: 13 amino acids. CDR3 sequence: CASSLVTSQPQHF. In nucleotides, the CDR3 is TGTGCCAGCAGTTTGGTCACAAGCCAGCCCCAGCATTTT.